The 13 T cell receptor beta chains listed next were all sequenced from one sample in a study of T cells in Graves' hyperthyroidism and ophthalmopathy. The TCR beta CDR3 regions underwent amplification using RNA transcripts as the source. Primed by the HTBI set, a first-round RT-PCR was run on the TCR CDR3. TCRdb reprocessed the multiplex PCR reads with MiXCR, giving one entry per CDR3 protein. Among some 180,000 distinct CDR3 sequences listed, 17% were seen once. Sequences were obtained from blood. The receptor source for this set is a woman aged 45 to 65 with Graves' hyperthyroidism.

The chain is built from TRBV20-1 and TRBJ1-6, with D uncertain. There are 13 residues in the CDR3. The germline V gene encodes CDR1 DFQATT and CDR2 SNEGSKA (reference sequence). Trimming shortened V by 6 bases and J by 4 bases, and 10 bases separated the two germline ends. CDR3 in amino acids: CSAKHLYNSPLHF. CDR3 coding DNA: TGCAGTGCCAAACACCTATATAATTCACCCCTCCACTTT.

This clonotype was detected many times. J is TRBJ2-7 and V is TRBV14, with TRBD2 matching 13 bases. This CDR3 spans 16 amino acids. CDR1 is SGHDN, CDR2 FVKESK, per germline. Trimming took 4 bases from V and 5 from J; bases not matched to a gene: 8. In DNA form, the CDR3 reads TGTGCCAGCAGCCCTATGATACTAGCGGGAGGGGACGAGCAGTACTTC. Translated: CASSPMILAGGDEQYF.

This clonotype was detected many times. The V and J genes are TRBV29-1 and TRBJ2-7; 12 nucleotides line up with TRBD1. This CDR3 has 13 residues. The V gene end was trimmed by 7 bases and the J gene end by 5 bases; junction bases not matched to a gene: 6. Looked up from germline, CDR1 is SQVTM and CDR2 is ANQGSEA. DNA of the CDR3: TGCAGCGCCAGGGACAGGGGGCTCAACGAGCAGTACTTC. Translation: CSARDRGLNEQYF.

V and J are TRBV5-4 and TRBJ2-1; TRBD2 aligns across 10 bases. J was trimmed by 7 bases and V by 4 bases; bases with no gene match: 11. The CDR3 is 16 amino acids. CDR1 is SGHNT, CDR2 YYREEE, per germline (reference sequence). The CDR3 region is CASSPTRTSGGNEQFF. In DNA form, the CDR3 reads TGTGCCAGCAGCCCCACAAGGACTAGCGGCGGGAATGAGCAGTTCTTC.

CDR3 loop: CASSFSFKGYNEQFF. In DNA, the CDR3 is TGTGCCAGCAGTTTCTCCTTTAAGGGTTACAATGAGCAGTTCTTC. The chain has TRBV28 and TRBJ2-1; no clear D. The CDR3 has 15 residues. The V gene's germline CDR1 is MDHEN and CDR2 SYDVKM. V shed 3 bases and J shed 4 bases, with 13 bases lying between them.

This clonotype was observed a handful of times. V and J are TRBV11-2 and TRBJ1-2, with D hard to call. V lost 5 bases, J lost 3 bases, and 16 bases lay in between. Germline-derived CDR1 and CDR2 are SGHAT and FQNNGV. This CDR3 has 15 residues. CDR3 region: CASSAEREEDYGYTF. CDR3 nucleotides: TGTGCCAGCAGCGCAGAGCGGGAGGAGGACTATGGCTACACCTTC.

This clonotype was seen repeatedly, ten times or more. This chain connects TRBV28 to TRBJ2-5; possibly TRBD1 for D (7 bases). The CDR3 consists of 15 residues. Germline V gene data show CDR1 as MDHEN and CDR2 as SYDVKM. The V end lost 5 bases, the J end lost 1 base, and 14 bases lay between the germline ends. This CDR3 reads CASSPGGTAQETQYF. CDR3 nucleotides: TGTGCCAGCAGTCCAGGCGGGACAGCCCAAGAGACCCAGTACTTC.

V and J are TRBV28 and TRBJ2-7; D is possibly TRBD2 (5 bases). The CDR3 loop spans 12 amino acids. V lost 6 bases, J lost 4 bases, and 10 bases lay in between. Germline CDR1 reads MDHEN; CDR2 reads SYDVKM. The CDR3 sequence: CASRDSPYEQYF. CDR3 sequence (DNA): TGTGCCAGCAGGGACTCTCCTTACGAGCAGTACTTC.

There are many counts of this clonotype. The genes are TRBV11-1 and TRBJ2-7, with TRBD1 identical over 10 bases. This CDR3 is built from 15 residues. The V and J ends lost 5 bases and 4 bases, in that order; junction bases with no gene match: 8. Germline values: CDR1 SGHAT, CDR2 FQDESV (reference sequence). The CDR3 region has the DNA TGTGCCAGCAGCCCCGGGACAGGGGTTCAGTACGAGCAGTACTTC. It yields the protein CASSPGTGVQYEQYF.

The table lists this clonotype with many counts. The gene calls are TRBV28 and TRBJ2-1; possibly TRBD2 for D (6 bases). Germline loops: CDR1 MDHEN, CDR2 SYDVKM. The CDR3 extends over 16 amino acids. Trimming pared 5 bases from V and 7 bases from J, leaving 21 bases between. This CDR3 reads CASSLLSGQIRNEQFF. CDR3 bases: TGTGCCAGCAGTCTACTCAGCGGGCAGATAAGGAATGAGCAGTTCTTC. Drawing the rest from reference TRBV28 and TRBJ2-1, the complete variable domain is DVKVTQSSRYLVKRTGEKVFLECVQDMDHENMFWYRQDPGLGLRLIYFSYDVKMKEKGDIPEGYSVSREKKERFSLILESASTNQTSMYLCASSLLSGQIRNEQFFGPGTRLTVL.

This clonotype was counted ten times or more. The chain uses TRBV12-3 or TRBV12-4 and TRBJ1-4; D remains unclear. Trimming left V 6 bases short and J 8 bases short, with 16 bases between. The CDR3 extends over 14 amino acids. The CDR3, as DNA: TGTGCCAGCAGCCTCTTTGGGGTGGGGGAAAAACTGTTTTTT. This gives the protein CASSLFGVGEKLFF.

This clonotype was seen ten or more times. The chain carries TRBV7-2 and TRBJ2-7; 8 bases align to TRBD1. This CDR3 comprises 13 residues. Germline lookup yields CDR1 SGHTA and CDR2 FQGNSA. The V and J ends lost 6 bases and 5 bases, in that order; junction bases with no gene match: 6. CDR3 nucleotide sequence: TGTGCCAGCAGATTCCGGACAGGGAACGAGCAGTACTTC. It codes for CASRFRTGNEQYF.

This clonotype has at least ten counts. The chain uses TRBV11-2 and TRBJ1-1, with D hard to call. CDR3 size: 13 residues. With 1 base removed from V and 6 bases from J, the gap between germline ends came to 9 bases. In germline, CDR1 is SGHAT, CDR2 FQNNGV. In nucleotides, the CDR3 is TGTGCCAGCAGCTTAGTCGGCTTAGCTGAAGCTTTCTTT. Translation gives CASSLVGLAEAFF.